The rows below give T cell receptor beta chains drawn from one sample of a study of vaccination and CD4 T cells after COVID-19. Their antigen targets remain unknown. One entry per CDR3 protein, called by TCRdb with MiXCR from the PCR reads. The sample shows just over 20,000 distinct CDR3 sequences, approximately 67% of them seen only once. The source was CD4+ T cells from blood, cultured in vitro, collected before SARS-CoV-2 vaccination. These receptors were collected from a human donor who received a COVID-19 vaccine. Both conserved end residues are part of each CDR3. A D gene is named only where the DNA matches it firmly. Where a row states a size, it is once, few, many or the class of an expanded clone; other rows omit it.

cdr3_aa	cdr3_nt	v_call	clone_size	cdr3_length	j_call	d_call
CASSLAGETQYF	TGTGCCAGCAGCTTAGCAGGGGAGACCCAGTACTTC	TRBV11-1	-	12	TRBJ2-5	-
CASSLSGIGGYTF	TGTGCCAGCAGCTTGTCGGGGATCGGTGGCTACACCTTC	TRBV11-1	-	13	TRBJ1-2	-
CASSIEVDYNEQFF	TGTGCCAGTAGTATAGAGGTGGACTACAATGAGCAGTTCTTC	TRBV19	-	14	TRBJ2-1	-
CASSLTRVGVTEAFF	TGTGCCAGCAGTTTAACGAGGGTTGGGGTAACTGAAGCTTTCTTT	TRBV12-3/TRBV12-4	-	15	TRBJ1-1	-
CSANGLAGETQYF	TGCAGTGCCAATGGACTCGCCGGGGAGACCCAGTACTTC	TRBV20-1	-	13	TRBJ2-5	-
CSATRDRNQPQHF	TGCAGTGCTACCCGGGACCGCAATCAGCCCCAGCATTTT	TRBV20-1	few	13	TRBJ1-5	-
CASSLTGGLTEAFF	TGTGCCAGCAGCTTGACAGGGGGCCTCACTGAAGCTTTCTTT	TRBV7-4	-	14	TRBJ1-1	TRBD1
CSAGQGSSGNTIYF	TGCAGTGCTGGACAGGGAAGCTCTGGAAACACCATATATTTT	TRBV20-1	-	14	TRBJ1-3	TRBD1
CSARDRGRDYGYTF	TGCAGTGCTCGTGACAGGGGGCGAGACTATGGCTACACCTTC	TRBV20-1	-	14	TRBJ1-2	TRBD1
CASRGGDTEAFF	TGTGCCAGCAGGGGGGGGGACACTGAAGCTTTCTTT	TRBV27	-	12	TRBJ1-1	-
CASSESAGGPRETQYF	TGTGCCAGCAGTGAATCAGCGGGGGGGCCGCGAGAGACCCAGTACTTC	TRBV25-1	-	16	TRBJ2-5	TRBD2
CASSLATGLEGDEQFF	TGTGCCAGCAGCTTAGCGACAGGACTAGAGGGGGATGAGCAGTTCTTC	TRBV7-6	-	16	TRBJ2-1	-
CASSLGGAGVAEAFF	TGCGCCAGCAGCTTGGGGGGGGCAGGGGTGGCTGAAGCTTTCTTT	TRBV5-1	-	15	TRBJ1-1	-
CASSSPGQGKNSPLHF	TGTGCCAGCAGTTCTCCGGGACAGGGCAAAAATTCACCCCTCCACTTT	TRBV12-3/TRBV12-4	-	16	TRBJ1-6	TRBD1
CASSQEGTGSTDTQYF	TGCGCCAGCAGCCAAGAGGGGACAGGGTCGACAGATACGCAGTATTTT	TRBV4-1	few	16	TRBJ2-3	TRBD1
CASSSHVGGGRDTQYF	TGTGCCAGCAGTTCCCACGTGGGGGGGGGCCGAGATACGCAGTATTTT	TRBV12-3/TRBV12-4	-	16	TRBJ2-3	-
CSAEISYEQYF	TGCAGTGCTGAGATCTCCTACGAGCAGTACTTC	TRBV20-1	-	11	TRBJ2-7	-
CASSLGRAVEKLFF	TGTGCCAGCAGTTTAGGACGAGCGGTTGAAAAACTGTTTTTT	TRBV2	-	14	TRBJ1-4	-
CASSLWDRVDSPLHF	TGTGCCAGCAGTTTATGGGACAGGGTGGATTCACCCCTCCACTTT	TRBV27	-	15	TRBJ1-6	TRBD1
CASNESGAQPQHF	TGTGCCAGCAATGAATCGGGGGCGCAGCCCCAGCATTTT	TRBV25-1	-	13	TRBJ1-5	-
CASSLGVAGPRETQYF	TGTGCCAGCAGCTTAGGGGTAGCGGGGCCAAGAGAGACCCAGTACTTC	TRBV11-1	-	16	TRBJ2-5	TRBD2
CASSLDSSSTDTQYF	TGCGCCAGCAGCTTGGACTCGAGTAGCACAGATACGCAGTATTTT	TRBV5-1	few	15	TRBJ2-3	-
CAWSVRGYGYTF	TGTGCCTGGAGTGTACGAGGCTATGGCTACACCTTC	TRBV30	-	12	TRBJ1-2	-
CASHFTNEKLFF	TGTGCCAGTCACTTCACGAATGAAAAACTGTTTTTT	TRBV19	-	12	TRBJ1-4	-
CATSDFAQGGYNEQFF	TGTGCCACCAGTGATTTTGCACAGGGGGGCTACAATGAGCAGTTCTTC	TRBV24-1	-	16	TRBJ2-1	TRBD1
CASSSSYGSYNEQFF	TGTGCCAGCAGCTCCTCATATGGTAGTTACAATGAGCAGTTCTTC	TRBV7-2	-	15	TRBJ2-1	-
CASSPGTAYGYTF	TGCGCCAGCAGCCCCGGGACAGCTTATGGCTACACCTTC	TRBV5-1	few	13	TRBJ1-2	TRBD1
CSVTLSGTGYNQPQHF	TGCAGCGTGACCTTATCCGGGACAGGGTACAATCAGCCCCAGCATTTT	TRBV29-1	-	16	TRBJ1-5	TRBD1
CAISRPDSGNTIYF	TGTGCCATCAGCCGCCCGGACAGTGGAAACACCATATATTTT	TRBV10-3	few	14	TRBJ1-3	-
CASSLGIGEEDTDTQYF	TGTGCCAGCAGCTTAGGAATAGGGGAGGAGGACACAGATACGCAGTATTTT	TRBV7-9	-	17	TRBJ2-3	-